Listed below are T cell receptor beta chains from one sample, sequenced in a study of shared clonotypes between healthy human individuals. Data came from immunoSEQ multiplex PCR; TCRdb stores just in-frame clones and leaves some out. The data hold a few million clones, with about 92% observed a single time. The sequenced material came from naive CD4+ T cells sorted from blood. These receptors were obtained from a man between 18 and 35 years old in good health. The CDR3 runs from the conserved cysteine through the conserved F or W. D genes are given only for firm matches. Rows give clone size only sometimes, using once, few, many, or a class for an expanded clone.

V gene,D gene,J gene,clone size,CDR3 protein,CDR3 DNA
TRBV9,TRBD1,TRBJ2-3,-,CASSREGRTGTDTQYF,TGTGCCAGCAGCAGAGAAGGGCGGACAGGAACAGATACGCAGTATTTT
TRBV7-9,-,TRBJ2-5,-,CASSHDGPRRETQYF,TGTGCCAGCAGCCACGATGGGCCCCGTAGAGAGACCCAGTACTTC
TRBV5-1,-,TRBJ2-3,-,CASSPEPPDTQYF,TGCGCCAGCAGCCCAGAACCCCCGGATACGCAGTATTTT
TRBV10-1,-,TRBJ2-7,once,CASSETATYEQYF,TGCGCCAGCAGTGAAACGGCTACCTACGAGCAGTACTTC
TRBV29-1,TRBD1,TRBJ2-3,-,CSVRTGADTQYF,TGCAGCGTTCGGACAGGAGCAGATACGCAGTATTTT
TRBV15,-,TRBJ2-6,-,CATSSGANVLTF,TGTGCCACCAGCAGTGGGGCCAACGTCCTGACTTTC
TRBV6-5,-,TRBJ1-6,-,CASSYWVGNSPLHF,TGTGCCAGCAGTTACTGGGTCGGGAACTCACCCCTCCACTTT
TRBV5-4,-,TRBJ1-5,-,CASSLGGFSNQPQHF,TGTGCCAGCAGCTTGGGGGGTTTTAGCAATCAGCCCCAGCATTTT
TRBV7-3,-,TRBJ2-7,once,CASGWDPIEQYF,TGTGCCAGCGGGTGGGACCCCATCGAGCAGTACTTC
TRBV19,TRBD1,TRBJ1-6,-,CASSIRTGSANSPLHF,TGTGCCAGTAGTATAAGGACAGGGAGCGCTAATTCACCCCTCCACTTT
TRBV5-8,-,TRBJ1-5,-,CASSLESVSNQPQHF,TGTGCCAGCAGCTTGGAGTCGGTCAGTAATCAGCCCCAGCATTTT
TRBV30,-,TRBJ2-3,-,CAWGSTTGSYF,TGTGCCTGGGGTTCAACCACGGGTAGTTATTTT
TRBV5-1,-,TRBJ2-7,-,CASSSEGSNPYEQYF,TGCGCCAGCAGCTCGGAGGGCAGCAATCCCTACGAGCAGTACTTC
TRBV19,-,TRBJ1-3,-,CASSGGVSSGNTIYF,TGTGCCAGTAGCGGGGGTGTTAGCTCTGGAAACACCATATATTTT
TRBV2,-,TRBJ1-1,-,CASSEDHHMNTEAFF,TGTGCCAGCAGTGAGGATCATCACATGAACACTGAAGCTTTCTTT
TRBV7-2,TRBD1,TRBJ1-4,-,CASNRDRNEKLFF,TGTGCCAGCAACCGGGACAGAAATGAAAAACTGTTTTTT
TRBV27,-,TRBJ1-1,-,CASSAGLNTEAFF,TGTGCCAGCAGCGCGGGGCTAAACACTGAAGCTTTCTTT
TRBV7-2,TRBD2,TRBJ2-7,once,CASSQPGTRGNSYEQYF,TGTGCCAGCAGCCAGCCGGGGACTAGAGGTAACTCCTACGAGCAGTACTTC
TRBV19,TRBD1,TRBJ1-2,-,CASSGQGLNYGYTF,TGTGCCAGTAGCGGACAGGGCCTTAACTATGGCTACACCTTC
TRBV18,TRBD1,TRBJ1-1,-,CASSPGQGRGTEAFF,TGTGCCAGCTCCCCGGGACAGGGAAGGGGCACTGAAGCTTTCTTT
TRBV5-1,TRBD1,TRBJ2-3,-,CASSLAGGTTDTQYF,TGCGCCAGCAGCTTGGCAGGGGGCACAACAGATACGCAGTATTTT
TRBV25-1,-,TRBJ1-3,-,CASSEGGKGNTIYF,TGTGCCAGCAGTGAAGGGGGTAAAGGAAACACCATATATTTT
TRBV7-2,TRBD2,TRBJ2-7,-,CASSLVTSGSTTYEQYF,TGTGCCAGCAGCTTAGTCACTAGCGGGAGCACAACCTACGAGCAGTACTTC
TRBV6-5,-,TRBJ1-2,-,CASRAPMLGYTF,TGTGCCAGCCGCGCCCCTATGCTTGGCTACACCTTC
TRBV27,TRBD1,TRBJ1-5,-,CASSRTGSQPQHF,TGTGCCAGCAGTAGGACAGGTTCCCAGCCCCAGCATTTT
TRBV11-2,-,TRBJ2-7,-,CASSLDVLEHEQYF,TGTGCCAGCAGCTTAGATGTACTGGAGCACGAGCAGTACTTC
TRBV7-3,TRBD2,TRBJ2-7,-,CASSHLTWGGLRVSSYEQYF,TGTGCCAGCAGCCACCTAACCTGGGGAGGGTTGAGGGTTAGCTCCTACGAGCAGTACTTC
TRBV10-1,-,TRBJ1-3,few,CASSDPGNTIYF,TGCGCCAGCAGCGATCCTGGAAACACCATATATTTT
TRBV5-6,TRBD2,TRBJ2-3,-,CASSLAIGIAGADTQYF,TGTGCCAGCAGCTTGGCCATTGGGATAGCGGGAGCAGATACGCAGTATTTT
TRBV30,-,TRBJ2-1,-,CAWSGDSRAYNEQFF,TGTGCCTGGAGCGGCGACAGCAGAGCCTACAATGAGCAGTTCTTC
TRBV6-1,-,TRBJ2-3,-,CASSEWESTDTQYF,TGTGCCAGCAGTGAATGGGAGAGCACAGATACGCAGTATTTT
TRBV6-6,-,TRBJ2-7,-,CASSYTDGTSYEQYF,TGTGCCAGCAGTTACACGGACGGAACCTCCTACGAGCAGTACTTC
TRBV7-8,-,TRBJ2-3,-,CASRRWTVTDTQYF,TGTGCCAGCAGGAGGTGGACGGTCACAGATACGCAGTATTTT
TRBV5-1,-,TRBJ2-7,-,CASSPGQGNMQYF,TGCGCCAGCAGCCCGGGTCAGGGGAATATGCAGTACTTC
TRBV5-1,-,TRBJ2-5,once,CASSLFPGPEETQYF,TGCGCCAGCAGCTTGTTTCCCGGGCCGGAGGAGACCCAGTACTTC
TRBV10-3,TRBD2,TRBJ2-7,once,CAVAWGSSGYEQYF,TGTGCCGTCGCTTGGGGGTCTAGCGGATACGAGCAGTACTTC
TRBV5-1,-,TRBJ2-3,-,CASRFSSTDTQYF,TGCGCCAGCAGGTTCTCGAGCACAGATACGCAGTATTTT